Sequencing of this T cell receptor (beta chain) was carried out in a study of blood T cell repertoires in COVID-19. The table came from immunoSEQ multiplex PCR; TCRdb's copy has only in-frame clones and leaves some out. The sample contains 150,000 to 180,000 clones, over 65% of which appear only once. Germline V gene sequence: CDR1 LNHNV, CDR2 YYDKDF (reference sequence). Germline trimming cut 3 bases from V and 5 bases from J; bases unmatched to any gene: 8. CDR3 size: 15 residues. The TCR was taken from a man at least 80 years old with acute or convalescent COVID-19. The J gene is TRBJ1-1, the V gene TRBV15, with TRBD1 identical over 8 bases. Source material: peripheral blood. The CDR3 DNA reads TGTGCCACCAGCAGCGACAGGGGTAGGTGGACTGAAGCTTTCTTT. Amino acid sequence: CATSSDRGRWTEAFF.